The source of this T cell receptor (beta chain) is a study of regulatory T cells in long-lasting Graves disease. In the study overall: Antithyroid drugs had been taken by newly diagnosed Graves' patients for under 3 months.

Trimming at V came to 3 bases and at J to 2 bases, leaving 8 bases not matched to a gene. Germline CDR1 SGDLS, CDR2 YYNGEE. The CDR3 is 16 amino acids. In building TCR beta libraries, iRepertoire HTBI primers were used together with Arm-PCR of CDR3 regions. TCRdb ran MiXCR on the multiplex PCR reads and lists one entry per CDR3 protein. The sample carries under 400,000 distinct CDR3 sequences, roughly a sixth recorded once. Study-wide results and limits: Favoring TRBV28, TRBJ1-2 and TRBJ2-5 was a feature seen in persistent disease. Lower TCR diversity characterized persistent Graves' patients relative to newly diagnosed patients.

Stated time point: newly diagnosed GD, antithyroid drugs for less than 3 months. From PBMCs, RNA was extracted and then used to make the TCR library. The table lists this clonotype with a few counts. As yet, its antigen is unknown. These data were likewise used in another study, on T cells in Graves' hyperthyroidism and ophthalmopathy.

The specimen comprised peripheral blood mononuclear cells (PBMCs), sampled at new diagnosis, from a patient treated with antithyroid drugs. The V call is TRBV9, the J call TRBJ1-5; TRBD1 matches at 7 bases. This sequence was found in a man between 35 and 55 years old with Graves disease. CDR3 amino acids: CASSAGTDPRNQPQHF. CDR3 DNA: TGTGCCAGCAGCGCCGGGACAGACCCCCGCAATCAGCCCCAGCATTTT.